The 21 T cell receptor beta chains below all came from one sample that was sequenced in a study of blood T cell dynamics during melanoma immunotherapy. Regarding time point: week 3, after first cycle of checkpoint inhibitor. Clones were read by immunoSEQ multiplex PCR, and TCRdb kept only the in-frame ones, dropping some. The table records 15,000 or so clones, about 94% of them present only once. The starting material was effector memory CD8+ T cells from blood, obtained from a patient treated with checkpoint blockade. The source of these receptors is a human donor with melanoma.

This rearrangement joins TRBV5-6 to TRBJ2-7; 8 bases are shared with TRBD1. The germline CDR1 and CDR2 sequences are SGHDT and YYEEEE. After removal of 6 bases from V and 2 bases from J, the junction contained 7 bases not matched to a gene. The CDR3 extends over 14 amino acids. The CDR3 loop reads CASTLDRAAYEQYF. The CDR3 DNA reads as TGTGCCAGCACCCTGGACAGGGCGGCCTACGAGCAGTACTTC.

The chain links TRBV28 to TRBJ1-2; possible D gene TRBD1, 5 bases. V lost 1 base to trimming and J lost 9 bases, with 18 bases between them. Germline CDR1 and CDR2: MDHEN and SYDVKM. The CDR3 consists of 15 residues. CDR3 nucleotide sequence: TGTGCCAGCAGTTTATTTGCGAGGAGGGGTCGGAGCTACACCTTC. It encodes CASSLFARRGRSYTF.

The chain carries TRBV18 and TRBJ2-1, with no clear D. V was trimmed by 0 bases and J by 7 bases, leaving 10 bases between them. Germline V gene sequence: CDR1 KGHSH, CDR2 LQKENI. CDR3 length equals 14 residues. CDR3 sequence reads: CASSPPVGRNEQFF. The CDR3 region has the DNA TGTGCCAGCTCACCACCGGTGGGCAGGAATGAGCAGTTCTTC.

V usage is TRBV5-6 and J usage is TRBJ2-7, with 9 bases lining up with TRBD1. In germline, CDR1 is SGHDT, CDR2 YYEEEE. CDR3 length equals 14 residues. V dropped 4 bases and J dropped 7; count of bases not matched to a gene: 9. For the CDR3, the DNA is TGTGCCAGCAGCGGCACAGGGGGCGTCGGGGAGCAGTACTTC. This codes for CASSGTGGVGEQYF.

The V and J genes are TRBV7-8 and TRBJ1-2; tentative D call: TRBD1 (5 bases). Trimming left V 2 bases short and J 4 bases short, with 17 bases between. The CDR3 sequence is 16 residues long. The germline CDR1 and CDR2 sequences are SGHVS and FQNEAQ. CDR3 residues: CASSLMGRERGYGYTF. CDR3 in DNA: TGTGCCAGCAGCTTAATGGGGCGGGAAAGGGGCTATGGCTACACCTTC.

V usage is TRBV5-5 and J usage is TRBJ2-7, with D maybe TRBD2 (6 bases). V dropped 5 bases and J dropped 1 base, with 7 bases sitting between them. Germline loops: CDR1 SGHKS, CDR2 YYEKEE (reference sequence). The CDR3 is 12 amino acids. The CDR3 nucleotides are TGTGCCAGCAGTGCGGGGTCCTACGAGCAGTACTTC. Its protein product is CASSAGSYEQYF.

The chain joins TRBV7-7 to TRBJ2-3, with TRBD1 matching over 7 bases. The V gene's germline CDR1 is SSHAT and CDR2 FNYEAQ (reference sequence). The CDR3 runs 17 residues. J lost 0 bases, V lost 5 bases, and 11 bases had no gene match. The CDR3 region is CASSPGTGEPSTDTQYF. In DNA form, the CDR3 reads TGTGCCAGCAGCCCTGGTACAGGGGAACCAAGCACAGATACGCAGTATTTT.

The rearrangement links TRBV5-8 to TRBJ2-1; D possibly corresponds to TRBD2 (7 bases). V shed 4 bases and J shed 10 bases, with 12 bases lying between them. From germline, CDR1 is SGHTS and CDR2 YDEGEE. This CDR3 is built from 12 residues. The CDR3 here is CASSTWGGEQFF. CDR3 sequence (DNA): TGTGCCAGCAGCACTTGGGGGGGCGAGCAGTTCTTC.

This chain's CDR3 is CASSEEREIPNTEAFF. The CDR3 coding sequence is TGTGCCAGCAGTGAAGAAAGGGAAATACCGAACACTGAAGCTTTCTTT. The V and J genes are TRBV2 and TRBJ1-1; the D is unclear. Trimming left V 1 base short and J 1 base short, with 13 bases between. Germline CDR1 is SNHLY and CDR2 is FYNNEI. The CDR3 consists of 16 residues.

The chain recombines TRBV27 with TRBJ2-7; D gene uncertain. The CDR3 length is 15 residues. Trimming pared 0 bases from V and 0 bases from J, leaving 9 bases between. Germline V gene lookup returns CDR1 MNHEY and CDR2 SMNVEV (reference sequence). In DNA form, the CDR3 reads TGTGCCAGCAGTTTATCCCGCTTGAGCTCCTACGAGCAGTACTTC. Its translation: CASSLSRLSSYEQYF.

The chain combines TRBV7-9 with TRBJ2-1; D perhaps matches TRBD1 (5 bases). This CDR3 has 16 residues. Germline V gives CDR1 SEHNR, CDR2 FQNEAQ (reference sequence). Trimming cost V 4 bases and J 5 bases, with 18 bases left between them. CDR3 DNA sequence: TGTGCCAGCAGCTCACCCAGGGCTAGACCCCACAATGAGCAGTTCTTC. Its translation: CASSSPRARPHNEQFF.

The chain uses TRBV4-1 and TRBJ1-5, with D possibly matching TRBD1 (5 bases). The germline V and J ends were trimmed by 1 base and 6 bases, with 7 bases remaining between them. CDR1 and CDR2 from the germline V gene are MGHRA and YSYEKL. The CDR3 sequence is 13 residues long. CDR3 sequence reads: CASSQGGPQPQHF. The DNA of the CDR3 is TGCGCCAGCAGCCAAGGGGGCCCTCAGCCCCAGCATTTT.

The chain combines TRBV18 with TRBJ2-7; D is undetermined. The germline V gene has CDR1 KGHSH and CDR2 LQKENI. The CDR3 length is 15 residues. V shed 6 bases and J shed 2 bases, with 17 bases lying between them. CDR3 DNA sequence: TGTGCCAGCTCCCCCTGGGCCCGCATCCCCTACGAGCAGTACTTC. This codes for CASSPWARIPYEQYF.

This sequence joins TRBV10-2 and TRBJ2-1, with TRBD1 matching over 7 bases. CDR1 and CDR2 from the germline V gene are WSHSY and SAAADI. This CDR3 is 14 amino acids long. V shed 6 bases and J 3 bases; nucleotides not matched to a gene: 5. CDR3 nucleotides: TGCGCCAGCAGCGACAGGGATATCTACAATGAGCAGTTCTTC. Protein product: CASSDRDIYNEQFF.

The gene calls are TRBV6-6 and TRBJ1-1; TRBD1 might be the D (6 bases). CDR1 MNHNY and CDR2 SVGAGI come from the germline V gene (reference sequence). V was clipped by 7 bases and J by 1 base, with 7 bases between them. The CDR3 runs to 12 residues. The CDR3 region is CASTRGNTEAFF. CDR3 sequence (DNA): TGTGCCAGCACCAGGGGGAACACTGAAGCTTTCTTT.

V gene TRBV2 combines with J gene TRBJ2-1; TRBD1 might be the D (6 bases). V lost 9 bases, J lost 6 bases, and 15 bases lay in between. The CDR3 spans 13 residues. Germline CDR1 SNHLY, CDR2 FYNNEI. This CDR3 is CASWAGEINEQFF. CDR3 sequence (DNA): TGTGCCAGTTGGGCAGGGGAGATCAATGAGCAGTTCTTC.

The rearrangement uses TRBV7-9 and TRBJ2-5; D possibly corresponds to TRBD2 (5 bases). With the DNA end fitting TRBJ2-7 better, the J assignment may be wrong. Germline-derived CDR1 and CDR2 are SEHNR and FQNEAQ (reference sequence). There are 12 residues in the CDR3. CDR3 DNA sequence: TGTGCCAGCAGCCGAGGGTCCTACGAGCAGTACTTC. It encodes CASSRGSYEQYF.

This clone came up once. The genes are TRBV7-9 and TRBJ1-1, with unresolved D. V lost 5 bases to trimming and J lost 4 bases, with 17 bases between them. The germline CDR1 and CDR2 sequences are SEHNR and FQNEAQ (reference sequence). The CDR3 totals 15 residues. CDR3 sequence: CASSVEQSYTTEAFF. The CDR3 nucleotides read TGTGCCAGCAGCGTGGAACAGAGCTATACCACTGAAGCTTTCTTT.

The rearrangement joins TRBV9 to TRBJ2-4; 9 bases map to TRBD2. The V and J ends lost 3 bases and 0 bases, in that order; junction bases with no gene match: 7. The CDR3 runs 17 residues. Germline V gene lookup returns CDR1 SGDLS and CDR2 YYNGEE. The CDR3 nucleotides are TGTGCCAGCAGCGCCCCGGCGCGGGGGGGAGCCAAAAACATTCAGTACTTC. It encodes CASSAPARGGAKNIQYF.

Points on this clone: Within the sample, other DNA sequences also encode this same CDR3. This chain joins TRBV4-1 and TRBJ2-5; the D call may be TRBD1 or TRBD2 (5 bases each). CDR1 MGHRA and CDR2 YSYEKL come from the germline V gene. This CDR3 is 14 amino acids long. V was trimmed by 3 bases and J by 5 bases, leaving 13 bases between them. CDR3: CASSQGTGRETQYF. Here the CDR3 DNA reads TGCGCCAGCAGCCAGGGAACGGGGCGGGAGACCCAGTACTTC.

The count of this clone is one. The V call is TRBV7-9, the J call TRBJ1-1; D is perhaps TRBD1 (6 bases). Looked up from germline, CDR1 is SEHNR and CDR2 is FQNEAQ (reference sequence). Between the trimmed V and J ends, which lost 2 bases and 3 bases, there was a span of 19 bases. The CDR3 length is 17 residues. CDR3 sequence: CASSLPKDKQGYTEAFF. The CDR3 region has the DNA TGTGCCAGCAGCTTACCCAAAGATAAACAGGGATACACTGAAGCTTTCTTT.